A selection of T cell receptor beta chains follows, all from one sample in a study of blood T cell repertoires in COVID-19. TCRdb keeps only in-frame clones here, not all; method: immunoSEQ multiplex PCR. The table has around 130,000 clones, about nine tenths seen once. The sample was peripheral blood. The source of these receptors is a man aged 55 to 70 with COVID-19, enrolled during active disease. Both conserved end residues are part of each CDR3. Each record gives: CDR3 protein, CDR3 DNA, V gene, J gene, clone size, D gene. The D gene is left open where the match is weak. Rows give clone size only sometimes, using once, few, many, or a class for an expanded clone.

CDR3: CASSQSLADLAGGPDTQYF; DNA: TGCGCCAGCAGCCAATCCCTCGCGGATCTAGCGGGAGGGCCAGATACGCAGTATTTT; V: TRBV4-1; J: TRBJ2-3; size: -; D: TRBD2
CDR3: CASSSTSRDSYFNYGYTF; DNA: TGTGCCAGCAGCTCCACGTCCCGGGACAGCTATTTTAACTATGGCTACACCTTC; V: TRBV7-9; J: TRBJ1-2; size: once; D: TRBD1
CDR3: CASSEVGAGVQDTQYF; DNA: TGTGCCAGCAGTGAAGTAGGAGCGGGAGTGCAAGATACGCAGTATTTT; V: TRBV6-1; J: TRBJ2-3; size: -; D: TRBD2
CDR3: CASIGTGSNTGELFF; DNA: TGTGCCAGTATTGGGACAGGGTCGAACACCGGGGAGCTGTTTTTT; V: TRBV19; J: TRBJ2-2; size: -; D: TRBD1
CDR3: CASSQEGGQASFNYGYTF; DNA: TGTGCCAGCAGCCAAGAAGGGGGACAGGCGAGTTTTAACTATGGCTACACCTTC; V: TRBV4-2; J: TRBJ1-2; size: -; D: TRBD1
CDR3: CASSPNSGSGDEQFF; DNA: TGTGCCAGCAGCCCAAATAGCGGGAGTGGAGATGAGCAGTTCTTC; V: TRBV7-2; J: TRBJ2-1; size: -; D: TRBD2
CDR3: CASSQEAVGEKLFF; DNA: TGTGCCAGCAGCCAGGAAGCGGTTGGCGAAAAACTGTTTTTT; V: TRBV4-2; J: TRBJ1-4; size: -; D: -
CDR3: CASADWTLEQFF; DNA: TGTGCCAGCGCCGACTGGACTTTAGAGCAGTTCTTC; V: TRBV6-6; J: TRBJ2-1; size: -; D: -
CDR3: CASTRELSTEAFF; DNA: TGTGCCAGCACTCGGGAACTTTCCACTGAAGCTTTCTTT; V: TRBV2; J: TRBJ1-1; size: -; D: -
CDR3: CASSESPLYEQYF; DNA: TGTGCCAGCAGTGAATCCCCCCTATACGAGCAGTACTTC; V: TRBV2; J: TRBJ2-7; size: once; D: -
CDR3: CASSLGQAGDQYF; DNA: TGTGCCAGCAGCTTAGGACAGGCCGGTGACCAGTACTTC; V: TRBV7-2; J: TRBJ2-5; size: -; D: -
CDR3: CAWRDREDSPLHF; DNA: TGTGCCTGGAGGGACAGGGAGGATTCACCCCTCCACTTT; V: TRBV30; J: TRBJ1-6; size: -; D: TRBD1
CDR3: CASSPRVSGGFGYTF; DNA: TGTGCCAGCTCACCACGAGTTTCAGGGGGTTTTGGCTACACCTTC; V: TRBV18; J: TRBJ1-2; size: -; D: TRBD1
CDR3: CASSFDRNTEAFF; DNA: TGTGCCAGCAGTTTCGACAGGAACACTGAAGCTTTCTTT; V: TRBV2; J: TRBJ1-1; size: -; D: -
CDR3: CASSPTSGQETQYF; DNA: TGTGCCAGCAGCCCGACTAGCGGCCAAGAGACCCAGTACTTC; V: TRBV7-9; J: TRBJ2-5; size: -; D: TRBD2
CDR3: CASSYVPWTGGYDGYEQYF; DNA: TGTGCCAGCTCATATGTACCCTGGACAGGGGGCTATGACGGCTACGAGCAGTACTTC; V: TRBV7-9; J: TRBJ2-7; size: -; D: TRBD1
CDR3: CASSNTGLPNEKLFF; DNA: TGTGCCAGCAGTAATACGGGACTTCCTAATGAAAAACTGTTTTTT; V: TRBV2; J: TRBJ1-4; size: -; D: -
CDR3: CASSPDRVDYGYTF; DNA: TGTGCCAGCAGCCCGGACAGGGTTGACTATGGCTACACCTTC; V: TRBV11-2; J: TRBJ1-2; size: -; D: TRBD1
CDR3: CASSPEGQGQETQYF; DNA: TGTGCCAGCAGCCCCGAGGGGCAGGGGCAAGAGACCCAGTACTTC; V: TRBV11-3; J: TRBJ2-5; size: -; D: -
CDR3: CASNPAGRYNEQFF; DNA: TGTGCCAGCAACCCAGCGGGGAGGTACAATGAGCAGTTCTTC; V: TRBV27; J: TRBJ2-1; size: -; D: TRBD2
CDR3: CAWWPGGDSSYNEQFF; DNA: TGTGCCTGGTGGCCCGGGGGGGACAGCTCCTACAATGAGCAGTTCTTC; V: TRBV30; J: TRBJ2-1; size: -; D: -
CDR3: CASSPRPGSTEAFF; DNA: TGTGCCAGCTCACCAAGACCAGGATCCACTGAAGCTTTCTTT; V: TRBV18; J: TRBJ1-1; size: -; D: -
CDR3: CASSSLGDRGAFF; DNA: TGTGCCAGCAGCTCCTTGGGGGACAGGGGAGCTTTCTTT; V: TRBV5-6; J: TRBJ1-1; size: -; D: TRBD1
CDR3: CASSLVGGSGTDTQYF; DNA: TGTGCCAGCAGCTTGGTCGGCGGGAGCGGCACAGATACGCAGTATTTT; V: TRBV5-4; J: TRBJ2-3; size: -; D: TRBD2
CDR3: CASSFRTGGETQYF; DNA: TGTGCCAGCAGCTTCAGGACAGGAGGAGAGACCCAGTACTTC; V: TRBV7-9; J: TRBJ2-5; size: -; D: TRBD1
CDR3: CASSTGQGAIYGYTF; DNA: TGTGCCAGCAGTACCGGACAGGGGGCCATCTATGGCTACACCTTC; V: TRBV6-4; J: TRBJ1-2; size: -; D: TRBD1
CDR3: CASSTRQGLTEAFF; DNA: TGTGCCAGCAGTACTCGACAGGGGTTGACTGAAGCTTTCTTT; V: TRBV18; J: TRBJ1-1; size: -; D: TRBD1
CDR3: CASSLWEANSPLHF; DNA: TGTGCCAGCAGTTTATGGGAGGCTAATTCACCCCTCCACTTT; V: TRBV27; J: TRBJ1-6; size: once; D: -
CDR3: CASSMGLAGREYF; DNA: TGCGCCAGCAGCATGGGACTAGCGGGGCGGGAGTATTTT; V: TRBV5-1; J: TRBJ2-3; size: -; D: TRBD2
CDR3: CASSRGEEINYGYTF; DNA: TGCGCCAGCAGCAGGGGCGAAGAAATAAACTATGGCTACACCTTC; V: TRBV5-1; J: TRBJ1-2; size: -; D: -
CDR3: CAISEGLATDTQYF; DNA: TGTGCCATCAGTGAGGGACTAGCCACAGATACGCAGTATTTT; V: TRBV10-3; J: TRBJ2-3; size: few; D: TRBD2
CDR3: CASALMANYGYTF; DNA: TGTGCTAGTGCCCTAATGGCTAACTATGGCTACACCTTC; V: TRBV12-5; J: TRBJ1-2; size: -; D: -
CDR3: CASSTRDRVNEQFF; DNA: TGTGCCAGCAGCACCCGGGACAGGGTGAATGAGCAGTTCTTC; V: TRBV7-2; J: TRBJ2-1; size: -; D: TRBD1
CDR3: CASSHQPQVSGNTIYF; DNA: TGTGCCAGCAGCCACCAGCCACAGGTCTCTGGAAACACCATATATTTT; V: TRBV4-2; J: TRBJ1-3; size: -; D: -
CDR3: CASSSLAGGGYVKQFF; DNA: TGTGCCAGCAGTTCGTTAGCGGGAGGTGGGTATGTGAAGCAGTTCTTC; V: TRBV28; J: TRBJ2-1; size: -; D: TRBD2
CDR3: CASSLKTSGTSDTQYF; DNA: TGCGCCAGCAGCTTGAAGACTAGCGGGACTTCGGATACGCAGTATTTT; V: TRBV5-1; J: TRBJ2-3; size: -; D: TRBD2
CDR3: CASSYDRDFYEQYF; DNA: TGTGCCAGCAGCTATGACCGGGACTTCTACGAGCAGTACTTC; V: TRBV5-4; J: TRBJ2-7; size: -; D: -
CDR3: CASSIPGIYTGELFF; DNA: TGTGCCAGTAGTATCCCCGGGATCTACACCGGGGAGCTGTTTTTT; V: TRBV19; J: TRBJ2-2; size: -; D: -
CDR3: CASSTTSGSGTDTQYF; DNA: TGCGCCAGCAGCACGACTAGCGGGAGCGGTACAGATACGCAGTATTTT; V: TRBV5-1; J: TRBJ2-3; size: -; D: TRBD2
CDR3: CASSLEQVGLKETQYF; DNA: TGTGCCAGCAGCTTGGAACAGGTGGGATTAAAAGAGACCCAGTACTTC; V: TRBV5-6; J: TRBJ2-5; size: -; D: -
CDR3: CASSRTSGRGADTQYF; DNA: TGTGCCAGTAGCCGGACTAGCGGGAGGGGAGCAGATACGCAGTATTTT; V: TRBV19; J: TRBJ2-3; size: -; D: TRBD2
CDR3: CASRPLGTGKKQYF; DNA: TGTGCCAGCAGACCTCTTGGGACAGGGAAAAAGCAGTACTTC; V: TRBV11-3; J: TRBJ2-7; size: -; D: TRBD1
CDR3: CASSLVTGFNEQFF; DNA: TGTGCCAGCAGCTTAGTAACAGGGTTCAATGAGCAGTTCTTC; V: TRBV11-2; J: TRBJ2-1; size: -; D: -
CDR3: CASSPVWEINTEAFF; DNA: TGTGCCAGCAGCCCAGTCTGGGAGATTAACACTGAAGCTTTCTTT; V: TRBV11-2; J: TRBJ1-1; size: -; D: -
CDR3: CATSGDLPIDGYTF; DNA: TGTGCCACCAGCGGGGACTTACCGATCGATGGCTACACCTTC; V: TRBV15; J: TRBJ1-2; size: -; D: -
CDR3: CASSVGGALQETQYF; DNA: TGTGCCAGCAGCGTAGGGGGAGCCCTCCAAGAGACCCAGTACTTC; V: TRBV9; J: TRBJ2-5; size: few; D: -
CDR3: CASSVSPSGRNHEQFF; DNA: TGTGCCAGCAGCGTATCACCTAGCGGGAGGAACCATGAGCAGTTCTTC; V: TRBV9; J: TRBJ2-1; size: -; D: TRBD2
CDR3: CASSGSNEQFF; DNA: TGTGCCAGTAGCGGGAGTAATGAGCAGTTCTTC; V: TRBV5-8; J: TRBJ2-1; size: few; D: TRBD2
CDR3: CASSEAGVRGRSTDTQYF; DNA: TGTGCCAGCAGTGAGGCAGGGGTTCGCGGGAGGAGCACAGATACGCAGTATTTT; V: TRBV6-1; J: TRBJ2-3; size: -; D: TRBD2
CDR3: CASSQDRTLSGNTIYF; DNA: TGTGCCAGCAGTCAGGACAGAACTCTCTCTGGAAACACCATATATTTT; V: TRBV28; J: TRBJ1-3; size: -; D: -
CDR3: CASSRRSGSKETQYF; DNA: TGTGCCAGCAGCCGTAGGTCAGGGTCCAAAGAGACCCAGTACTTC; V: TRBV9; J: TRBJ2-5; size: -; D: -
CDR3: CASSQVGGSGANVLTF; DNA: TGCGCCAGCAGCCAAGTAGGGGGATCTGGGGCCAACGTCCTGACTTTC; V: TRBV4-1; J: TRBJ2-6; size: -; D: -
CDR3: CSVEEGRDEQFF; DNA: TGCAGCGTTGAAGAAGGCAGGGATGAGCAGTTCTTC; V: TRBV29-1; J: TRBJ2-1; size: -; D: -
CDR3: CASSITSQGEVEKLFF; DNA: TGTGCCAGCAGCATTACCTCACAGGGGGAGGTAGAAAAACTGTTTTTT; V: TRBV11-2; J: TRBJ1-4; size: -; D: TRBD1
CDR3: CASSLGTRGVDEQFF; DNA: TGTGCCAGCAGCTTAGGGACTAGGGGGGTCGATGAGCAGTTCTTC; V: TRBV7-6; J: TRBJ2-1; size: -; D: -
CDR3: CASSPLAGAPGGYTF; DNA: TGTGCCAGCTCACCACTAGCTGGGGCCCCGGGTGGCTACACCTTC; V: TRBV18; J: TRBJ1-2; size: -; D: -
CDR3: CAISESQEGTEAFF; DNA: TGTGCCATCAGTGAGTCCCAGGAGGGGACTGAAGCTTTCTTT; V: TRBV10-3; J: TRBJ1-1; size: -; D: -